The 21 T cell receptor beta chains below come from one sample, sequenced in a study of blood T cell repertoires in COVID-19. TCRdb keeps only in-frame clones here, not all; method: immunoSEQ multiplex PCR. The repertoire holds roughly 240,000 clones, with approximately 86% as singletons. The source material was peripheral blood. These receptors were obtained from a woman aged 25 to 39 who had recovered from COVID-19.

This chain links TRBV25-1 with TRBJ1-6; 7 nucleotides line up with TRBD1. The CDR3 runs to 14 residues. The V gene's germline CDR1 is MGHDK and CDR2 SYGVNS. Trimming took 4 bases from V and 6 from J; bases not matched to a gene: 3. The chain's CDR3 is CASSATGFNSPLHF. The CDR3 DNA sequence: TGTGCCAGCAGTGCGACAGGGTTTAATTCACCCCTCCACTTT.

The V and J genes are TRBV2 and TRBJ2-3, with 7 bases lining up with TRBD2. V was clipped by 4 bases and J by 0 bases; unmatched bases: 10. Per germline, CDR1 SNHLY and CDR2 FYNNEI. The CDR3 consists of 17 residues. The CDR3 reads CASSVDTTSLSTDTQYF. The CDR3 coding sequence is TGTGCCAGCAGTGTTGATACGACTAGCCTTAGCACAGATACGCAGTATTTT.

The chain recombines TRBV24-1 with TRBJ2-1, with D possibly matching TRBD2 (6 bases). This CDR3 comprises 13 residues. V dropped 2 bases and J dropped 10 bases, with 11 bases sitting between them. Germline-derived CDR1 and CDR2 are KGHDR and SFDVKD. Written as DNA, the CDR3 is TGTGCCACCAGTGATTCCACCGGAGGGGAGCAGTTCTTC. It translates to CATSDSTGGEQFF.

The CDR3 reads CASSTDLTDQETQYF. The CDR3 nucleotides are TGTGCCAGCAGTACCGATCTGACAGATCAAGAGACCCAGTACTTC. This chain links TRBV2 with TRBJ2-5; possibly TRBD1 for D (5 bases). This CDR3 contains 15 residues. V was cut by 5 bases and J by 2 bases, with 15 bases left in between. In germline, CDR1 is SNHLY, CDR2 FYNNEI.

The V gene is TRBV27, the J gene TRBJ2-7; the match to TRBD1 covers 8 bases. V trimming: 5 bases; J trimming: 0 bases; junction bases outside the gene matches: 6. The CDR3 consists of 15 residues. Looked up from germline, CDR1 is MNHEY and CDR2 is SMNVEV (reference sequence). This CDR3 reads CASSPRQGSSYEQYF. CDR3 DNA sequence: TGTGCCAGCAGTCCTCGACAGGGGAGCTCCTACGAGCAGTACTTC.

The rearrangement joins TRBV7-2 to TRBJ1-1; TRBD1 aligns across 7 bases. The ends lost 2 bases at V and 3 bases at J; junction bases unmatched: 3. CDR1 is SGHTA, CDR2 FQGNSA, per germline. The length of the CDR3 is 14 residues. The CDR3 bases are TGTGCCAGCAGCTTAAATACAGGGGACACTGAAGCTTTCTTT. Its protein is CASSLNTGDTEAFF. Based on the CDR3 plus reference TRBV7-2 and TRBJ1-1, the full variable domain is GAGVSQSPSNKVTEKGKDVELRCDPISGHTALYWYRQSLGQGLEFLIYFQGNSAPDKSGLPSDRFSAERTGGSVSTLTIQRTQQEDSAVYLCASSLNTGDTEAFFGQGTRLTVV.

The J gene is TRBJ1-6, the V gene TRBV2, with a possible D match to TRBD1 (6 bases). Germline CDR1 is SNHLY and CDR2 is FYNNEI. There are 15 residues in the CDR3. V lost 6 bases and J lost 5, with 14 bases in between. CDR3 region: CASSLTGVDNSPLHF. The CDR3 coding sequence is TGTGCCAGCAGCCTGACAGGAGTCGATAATTCACCCCTCCACTTT.

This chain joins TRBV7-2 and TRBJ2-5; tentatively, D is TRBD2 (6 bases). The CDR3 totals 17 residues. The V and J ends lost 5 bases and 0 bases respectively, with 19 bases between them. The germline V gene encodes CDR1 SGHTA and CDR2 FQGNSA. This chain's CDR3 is CASSAQGGGSYQETQYF. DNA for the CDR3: TGTGCCAGCAGCGCCCAAGGTGGGGGGAGCTACCAAGAGACCCAGTACTTC.

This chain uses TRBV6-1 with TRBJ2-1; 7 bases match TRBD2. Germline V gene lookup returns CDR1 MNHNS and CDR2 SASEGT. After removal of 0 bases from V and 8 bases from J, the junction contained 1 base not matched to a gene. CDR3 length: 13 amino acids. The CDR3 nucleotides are TGTGCCAGCAGTGAAGCAGGGAGGGATGAGCAGTTCTTC. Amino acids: CASSEAGRDEQFF.

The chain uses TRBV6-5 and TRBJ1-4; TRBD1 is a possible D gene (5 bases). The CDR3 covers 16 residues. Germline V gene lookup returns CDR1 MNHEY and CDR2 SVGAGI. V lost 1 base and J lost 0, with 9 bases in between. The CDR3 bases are TGTGCCAGCAGTTACTTCCAGGGCGCAACTAATGAAAAACTGTTTTTT. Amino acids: CASSYFQGATNEKLFF.

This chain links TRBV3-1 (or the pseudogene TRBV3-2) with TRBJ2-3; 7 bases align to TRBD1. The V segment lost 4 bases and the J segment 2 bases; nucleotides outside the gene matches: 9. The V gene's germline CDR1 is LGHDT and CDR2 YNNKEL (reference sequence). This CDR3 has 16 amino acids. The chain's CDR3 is CASSRLTGFNTDTQYF. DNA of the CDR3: TGTGCCAGCAGCCGCCTGACAGGGTTTAACACAGATACGCAGTATTTT.

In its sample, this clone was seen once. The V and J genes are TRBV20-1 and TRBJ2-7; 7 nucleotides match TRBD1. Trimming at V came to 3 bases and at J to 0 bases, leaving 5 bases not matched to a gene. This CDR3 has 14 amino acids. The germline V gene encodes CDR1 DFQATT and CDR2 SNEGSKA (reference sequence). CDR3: CSASLTGVSYEQYF. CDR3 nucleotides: TGCAGTGCTAGTCTCACAGGGGTCTCCTACGAGCAGTACTTC.

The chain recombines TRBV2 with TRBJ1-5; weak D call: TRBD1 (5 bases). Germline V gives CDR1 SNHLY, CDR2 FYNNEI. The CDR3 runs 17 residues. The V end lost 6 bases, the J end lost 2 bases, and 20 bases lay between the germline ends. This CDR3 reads CASSPTGGRLGNQPQHF. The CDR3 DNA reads TGTGCCAGCAGCCCTACGGGGGGGAGGCTAGGCAATCAGCCCCAGCATTTT.

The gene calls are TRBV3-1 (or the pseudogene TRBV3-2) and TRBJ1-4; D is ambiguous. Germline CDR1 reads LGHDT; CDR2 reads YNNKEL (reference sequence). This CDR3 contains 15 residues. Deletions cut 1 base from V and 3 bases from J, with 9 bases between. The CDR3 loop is CASSQANTPNEKLFF. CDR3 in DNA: TGTGCCAGCAGCCAAGCCAACACCCCTAATGAAAAACTGTTTTTT.

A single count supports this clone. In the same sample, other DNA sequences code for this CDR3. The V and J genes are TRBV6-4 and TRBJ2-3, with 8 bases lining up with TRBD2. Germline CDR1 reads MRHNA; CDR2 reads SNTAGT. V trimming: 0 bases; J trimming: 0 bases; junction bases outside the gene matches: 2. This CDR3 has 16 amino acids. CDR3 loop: CASSDSAGGSTDTQYF. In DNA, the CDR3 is TGTGCCAGCAGTGACTCTGCGGGGGGAAGCACAGATACGCAGTATTTT.

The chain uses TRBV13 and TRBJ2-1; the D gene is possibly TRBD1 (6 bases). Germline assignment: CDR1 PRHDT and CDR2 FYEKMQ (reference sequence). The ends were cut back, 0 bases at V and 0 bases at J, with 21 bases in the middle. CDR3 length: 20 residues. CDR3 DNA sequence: TGTGCCAGCAGCTTAGGCCGACCACCTGGGGACATCTTCTCCTACAATGAGCAGTTCTTC. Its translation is CASSLGRPPGDIFSYNEQFF.

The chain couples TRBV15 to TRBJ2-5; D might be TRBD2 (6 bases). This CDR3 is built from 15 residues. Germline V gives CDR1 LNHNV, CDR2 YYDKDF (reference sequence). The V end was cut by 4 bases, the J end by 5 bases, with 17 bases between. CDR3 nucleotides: TGTGCCACCAGCACCCCAATGGGAGGTACGGAGACCCAGTACTTC. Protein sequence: CATSTPMGGTETQYF.

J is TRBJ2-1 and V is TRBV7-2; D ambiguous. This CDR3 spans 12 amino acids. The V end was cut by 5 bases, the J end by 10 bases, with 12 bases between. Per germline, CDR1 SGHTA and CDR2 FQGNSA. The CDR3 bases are TGTGCCAGCAGCCCCGAGGAGAAAGAGCAGTTCTTC. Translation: CASSPEEKEQFF.

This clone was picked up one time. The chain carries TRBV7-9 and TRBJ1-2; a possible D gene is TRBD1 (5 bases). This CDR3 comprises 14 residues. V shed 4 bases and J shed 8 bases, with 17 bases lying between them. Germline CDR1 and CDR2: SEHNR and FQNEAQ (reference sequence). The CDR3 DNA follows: TGTGCCAGCAGCTCAGGGATCTCATCCTTCGGCTACACCTTC. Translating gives CASSSGISSFGYTF.

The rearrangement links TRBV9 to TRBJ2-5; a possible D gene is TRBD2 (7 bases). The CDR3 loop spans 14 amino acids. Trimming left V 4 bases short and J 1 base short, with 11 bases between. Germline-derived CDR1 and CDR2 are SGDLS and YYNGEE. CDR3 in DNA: TGTGCCAGCAGCCTAGGGGGGGGCCAAGAGACCCAGTACTTC. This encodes CASSLGGGQETQYF.

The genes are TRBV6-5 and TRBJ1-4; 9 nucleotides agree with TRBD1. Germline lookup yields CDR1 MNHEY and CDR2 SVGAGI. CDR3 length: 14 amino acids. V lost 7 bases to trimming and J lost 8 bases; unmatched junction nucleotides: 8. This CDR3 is CASNRDREQEKLFF. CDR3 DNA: TGTGCCAGCAACCGGGACAGGGAACAAGAAAAACTGTTTTTT.